This T cell receptor beta chain was obtained from a study of graft-versus-host responses after intestinal transplantation. Study context: Tacrolimus and steroids were given for 2 to 4 years to all recipients after anti-thymocyte globulin induction.

Repertoires were generated with immunoSEQ multiplex PCR, while TCRdb's copy carries only in-frame clones and drops some. The data contain over 8,500 clones, about a quarter of them seen just once; the ten biggest clones take up around 5%. General study points: Researchers found GvH clones in recipient marrow, and some showed up first in ileum or blood. After transplant, early declines in HvG clones were associated with peak levels of circulating GvH clones.

CDR1 is PRHDT, CDR2 FYEKMQ, per germline (reference sequence). This CDR3 is 15 amino acids long. With V trimmed by 4 bases and J by 10 bases, 8 bases remained unmatched. With roughly 200,000 irradiated, violet-dye-labeled stimulator cells, roughly 200,000 CFSE-labeled responder cells were plated. Sorted cells were CFSE-low CD3+CD4+ or CD3+CD8+ proliferating responders. This receptor was obtained from a human patient who was an organ donor for intestinal transplantation. The gene calls are TRBV13 and TRBJ2-1, with TRBD2 identical over 12 bases. The sequenced sample was alloreactive CD8+ T cells from a mixed lymphocyte reaction culture, obtained before transplantation. Described subset: CFSE-low proliferating T cells sorted from approximately 6-day pre-transplant mixed lymphocyte reaction (GvH or HvG direction). The CDR3 loop is CASSSSSGGAIEQFF. In nucleotides, the CDR3 is TGTGCCAGCAGCTCTTCTAGCGGGGGGGCGATCGAGCAGTTCTTC.